This TCR beta chain was recovered during a study of chemoradiotherapy in HPV16-positive cancers. Study-wide results and caveats: Candidate HPV-specific clones and E7-related TCR motifs grew in tumor during treatment. HPV-specific T cells were functionally defined from only a couple of HPV16-positive patients.

This CDR3 is 14 amino acids long. CDR1 and CDR2 from the germline V gene are MGHDK and SYGVNS. The V end was cut by 5 bases, the J end by 4 bases, with 15 bases between. Here immunoSEQ multiplex PCR was the method, and the copy in TCRdb shows in-frame clones only, minus some. This sample has about 25,000 clones, with approximately 94% found just once. With respect to this clone: Its antigen remains unknown.

Repeated repertoire sampling spanned the course of chemoradiotherapy. The chain has TRBV25-1 and TRBJ2-7; D assignment may be TRBD1 or TRBD2 (5 bases each). The specimen was taken from a patient who underwent chemoradiotherapy. This clonotype was obtained from a human donor with HPV-associated anogenital cancer. The CDR3 loop is CASSTPGRTYEQYF. The DNA of the CDR3 is TGTGCCAGCAGTACTCCGGGACGGACTTACGAGCAGTACTTC.